This TCR beta chain was identified during a study of blood T cell repertoires in COVID-19. Study in general: Acute and convalescent COVID-19 specimens originated in the United States, Italy and Spain. From T cells, B-cell-depleted T cells, or PBMCs came the material, which was cDNA or gDNA.

Original processing methods: Amplifying reference gene primers gave estimates of nucleated cell counts. Clones were read by immunoSEQ multiplex PCR, and TCRdb kept only the in-frame ones, dropping some. V, J and clone size were drawn from that table, and D and trimming were deduced from the DNA. This table has 53,000 or so clones, roughly nine tenths appearing once. V was pared by 6 bases and J by 7 bases, with 6 bases of the junction left unmatched. From germline, CDR1 is MNHNY and CDR2 SVGAGI (reference sequence). This CDR3 has 15 residues. This chain joins TRBV6-6 and TRBJ2-2, with TRBD2 matching over 12 bases. Material for sequencing was peripheral blood. The TCR comes from a human donor in a cohort sampled during active COVID-19. CDR3 DNA sequence: TGTGCCAGCAGGACTAGCGGGGGATCCGGCGGGGAGCTGTTTTTT. Translating it yields CASRTSGGSGGELFF.